The 20 T cell receptor beta chains in this list originate from one sample, sequenced in a study of response to subunit inactivated influenza vaccine. Each CDR3 protein is one row after TCRdb ran MiXCR on the RT-PCR reads. The sample lists around 650,000 distinct CDR3 sequences, 15% to 17% occurring once. The material sequenced was PBMCs from blood, taken 11 to 12 days after vaccination. The source is a man aged 50 to 59 who received an inactivated influenza vaccine.

In this sample, this clonotype turned up a few times. The V and J genes are TRBV20-1 and TRBJ2-3; the match to TRBD2 covers 16 bases. Germline V gives CDR1 DFQATT, CDR2 SNEGSKA (reference sequence). V lost 5 bases and J lost 6; bases outside the gene matches: 11. The CDR3 runs 17 residues. CDR3: CSAPGTSGRARRDTQYF. CDR3 nucleotide sequence: TGCAGTGCTCCCGGGACTAGCGGGAGGGCCAGGCGGGATACGCAGTATTTT.

This clonotype has a count of ten or more. The chain couples TRBV10-3 to TRBJ2-4; TRBD1 is a possible D gene (5 bases). The V end lost 0 bases, the J end lost 1 base, and 10 bases lay between the germline ends. Germline CDR1 ENHRY, CDR2 SYGVKD. The CDR3 contains 16 residues. The CDR3 bases are TGTGCCATCAGTGAGTCTTTGGGGCAGGCCAAAAACATTCAGTACTTC. Translation: CAISESLGQAKNIQYF.

The rearrangement joins TRBV6-2 or TRBV6-3 to TRBJ2-7; no firm D call. The CDR3 has 11 amino acids. V lost 6 bases and J 3 bases, leaving 6 bases between the germline ends. The V gene's germline CDR1 is MNHEY and CDR2 SVGEGT. CDR3 residues: CASRGNYEQYF. DNA of the CDR3: TGTGCCAGCAGGGGTAACTACGAGCAGTACTTC.

This clonotype was recorded many times. This chain connects TRBV6-1 to TRBJ1-4; unclear D gene. The CDR3 extends over 14 amino acids. Germline-derived CDR1 and CDR2 are MNHNS and SASEGT. The V and J ends lost 7 bases and 4 bases respectively, with 13 bases between them. The CDR3 DNA follows: TGTGCCAGCACCCCGGACGGGTATAATGAAAAACTGTTTTTT. It yields the protein CASTPDGYNEKLFF.

The chain employs TRBV5-1 and TRBJ1-1; 9 bases agree with TRBD1. Trimming removed 6 bases from V and 7 bases from J; junction bases left unmatched: 7. Looked up from germline, CDR1 is SGHRS and CDR2 is YFSETQ. The CDR3 sequence is 13 residues long. This CDR3 is CASTLQGADEAFF. The CDR3 coding sequence is TGCGCCAGCACCCTACAGGGGGCGGATGAAGCTTTCTTT.

Only a few counts were recorded for this clonotype. V and J are TRBV5-4 and TRBJ2-2; D is undetermined. Trimming stripped 5 bases from V and 5 bases from J, with 10 bases between. The germline CDR1 and CDR2 sequences are SGHNT and YYREEE (reference sequence). This CDR3 is built from 13 residues. The DNA of the CDR3 is TGTGCCAGCAGTTATACCCGGACCGGGGAGCTGTTTTTT. This encodes CASSYTRTGELFF.

V gene TRBV19 combines with J gene TRBJ2-3, with D perhaps matching TRBD2 (5 bases). Deletions cut 7 bases from V and 6 bases from J, with 8 bases between. The CDR3 totals 11 residues. The germline CDR1 and CDR2 sequences are LNHDA and SQIVND (reference sequence). The CDR3 sequence: CASTRGDTQYF. The CDR3 DNA is TGTGCCAGTACGAGAGGGGATACGCAGTATTTT.

This clonotype was seen ten or more times. The rearrangement links TRBV6-5 to TRBJ2-1; D remains ambiguous. CDR3 length equals 15 residues. Germline V lookup: CDR1 MNHEY, CDR2 SVGAGI. The V end was cut by 2 bases, the J end by 2 bases, with 10 bases between. The CDR3 DNA follows: TGTGCCAGCAGTTACGAGGTGAGCACCTACAATGAGCAGTTCTTC. Its translation: CASSYEVSTYNEQFF.

This clonotype was observed a handful of times. This chain joins TRBV11-2 and TRBJ1-2; D might be TRBD1 (6 bases). This CDR3 has 13 residues. CDR1 and CDR2 from the germline V gene are SGHAT and FQNNGV. Trimming removed 5 bases at V and 2 bases at J, with 9 bases between. CDR3 bases: TGTGCCAGCAGCAAAACAGGGAACTATGGCTACACCTTC. Translated: CASSKTGNYGYTF.

This clonotype came up a few times. This chain joins TRBV20-1 and TRBJ2-5; 9 nucleotides line up with TRBD2. The CDR3 loop spans 16 amino acids. J lost 1 base, V lost 5 bases, and 11 bases had no gene match. Germline V gene sequence: CDR1 DFQATT, CDR2 SNEGSKA (reference sequence). The CDR3 loop reads CSAFPVAGEGQETQYF. DNA for the CDR3: TGCAGTGCTTTCCCTGTAGCGGGAGAGGGCCAAGAGACCCAGTACTTC.

There are a few counts of this clonotype. The V call is TRBV6-1, the J call TRBJ2-6; 9 positions match TRBD1. J gave up 0 bases and V 6 bases, and 6 bases lay outside the gene matches. Looked up from germline, CDR1 is MNHNS and CDR2 is SASEGT. The CDR3 extends over 17 amino acids. CDR3 residues: CASRNRGLPSGANVLTF. CDR3 nucleotide sequence: TGTGCCAGCAGGAACAGGGGGCTCCCCTCTGGGGCCAACGTCCTGACTTTC.

The chain couples TRBV7-2 to TRBJ2-3; no firm D call. Germline CDR1 is SGHTA and CDR2 is FQGNSA. V was cut by 4 bases and J by 2 bases, with 10 bases left in between. The CDR3 covers 14 residues. CDR3 nucleotides: TGTGCCAGCAGCTCCCTCCAGAACACAGATACGCAGTATTTT. This codes for CASSSLQNTDTQYF. The whole variable domain, remainder taken from reference TRBV7-2 and TRBJ2-3, is GAGVSQSPSNKVTEKGKDVELRCDPISGHTALYWYRQSLGQGLEFLIYFQGNSAPDKSGLPSDRFSAERTGGSVSTLTIQRTQQEDSAVYLCASSSLQNTDTQYFGPGTRLTVL.

This clonotype was counted a few times. The CDR3, as DNA: TGTGCCAGCAGTCCTCACGAGGGCTACGAGCAGTACTTC. This translates into CASSPHEGYEQYF. The chain couples TRBV7-6 to TRBJ2-7; tentatively, D is TRBD2 (5 bases). Germline V gene data show CDR1 as SGHVS and CDR2 as FNYEAQ. CDR3 length: 13 residues. Deletions cut 6 bases from V and 3 bases from J, with 12 bases between.

This clonotype occurred a few times. J is TRBJ2-1 and V is TRBV5-6, with D hard to call. CDR1 and CDR2 (germline): SGHDT, YYEEEE. CDR3 length: 14 residues. Trimming cost V 0 bases and J 9 bases, with 13 bases left between them. The CDR3 is CASSLVVSSVEQFF. In DNA form, the CDR3 reads TGTGCCAGCAGCTTGGTGGTGTCCTCGGTTGAGCAGTTCTTC.

J is TRBJ2-7 and V is TRBV18; 9 nucleotides match TRBD1. Germline V gene lookup returns CDR1 KGHSH and CDR2 LQKENI. The trim removed 4 bases at V and 3 bases at J, leaving 4 bases unmatched. The CDR3 has 14 residues. In DNA form, the CDR3 reads TGTGCCAGCTCACTTATGGACAGGGGCTACGAGCAGTACTTC. Its protein product is CASSLMDRGYEQYF. The variable domain in full, with the rest retrieved from reference TRBV18 and TRBJ2-7, is NAGVMQNPRHLVRRRGQEARLRCSPMKGHSHVYWYRQLPEEGLKFMVYLQKENIIDESGMPKERFSAEFPKEGPSILRIQQVVRGDSAAYFCASSLMDRGYEQYFGPGTRLTVT.

The table lists this clonotype with many counts. This chain links TRBV9 with TRBJ1-1; D remains ambiguous. CDR1 and CDR2 from the germline V gene are SGDLS and YYNGEE. The V gene lost 3 bases and the J gene lost 0 bases, with 6 bases spanning the gap. This CDR3 has 13 residues. As DNA, the CDR3 is TGTGCCAGCAGCGAAGGAGTGAACACTGAAGCTTTCTTT. Its protein product is CASSEGVNTEAFF.

This chain links TRBV29-1 with TRBJ2-2, with a weak D call TRBD1 (6 bases). The CDR3 length is 13 residues. V was trimmed by 6 bases and J by 3 bases, leaving 11 bases between them. Germline-derived CDR1 and CDR2 are SQVTM and ANQGSEA. CDR3 region: CSVRDTHTGELFF. CDR3 DNA sequence: TGCAGCGTCCGGGACACCCACACCGGGGAGCTGTTTTTT.

This clonotype was counted between two and nine times. The chain joins TRBV18 to TRBJ2-2; 8 nucleotides match TRBD1. The trim removed 1 base at V and 2 bases at J, leaving 3 bases unmatched. The CDR3 is 16 amino acids. Germline loops: CDR1 KGHSH, CDR2 LQKENI. The CDR3 is CASSPRTGSNTGELFF. The CDR3 coding sequence is TGTGCCAGCTCACCACGGACAGGGTCTAACACCGGGGAGCTGTTTTTT.

The rearrangement uses TRBV29-1 and TRBJ1-1, with D maybe TRBD1 (5 bases). Germline-derived CDR1 and CDR2 are SQVTM and ANQGSEA. This CDR3 has 13 amino acids. V was clipped by 5 bases and J by 1 base, with 11 bases between them. Here the CDR3 reads CSVREGPNTEAFF. The CDR3 bases are TGCAGCGTTAGGGAGGGACCGAACACTGAAGCTTTCTTT.

This clonotype was counted only a few times. The V call is TRBV7-2, the J call TRBJ1-2; TRBD1 matches 10 bases. Germline CDR1 reads SGHTA; CDR2 reads FQGNSA. CDR3 length equals 16 residues. With 5 bases clipped from V and 6 bases from J, the junction kept 12 bases outside the gene matches. Here the CDR3 DNA reads TGTGCCAGCAGCCGGAGCCGGGACAGGGGTTCTGATGGCTACACCTTC. Its translation is CASSRSRDRGSDGYTF.